This record looks at one T cell receptor beta chain sequence and its context. From about 0.4 ug of RNA, a library with molecular barcoded alpha/delta and beta/gamma adaptors was made. TCRdb re-called the reads through MiXCR, storing one row per CDR3 protein. Here the sample spans some 62,000 distinct CDR3 sequences, roughly 13% being singletons. The data stem from a study of read filtering for tumor transcriptome and immune sequencing. In the study overall: The cohort had 17 men and over eleven women aged roughly 40 to 90, mean about 70 years.

With V trimmed by 3 bases and J by 5 bases, 5 bases remained unmatched. Germline V gene sequence: CDR1 SGDLS, CDR2 YYNGEE. CDR3 size: 14 residues. J is TRBJ1-5 and V is TRBV9, with TRBD1 matching 7 bases. The TCR comes from a donor aged 40 or over with multiple myeloma. The sequencing input was a population of CD138-negative cells sorted from bone marrow. DNA for the CDR3: TGTGCCAGCAGCGGGGAGGGGGCATATCAGCCCCAGCATTTT. It encodes CASSGEGAYQPQHF.